This TCR beta chain was obtained from a study of PD-1 blockade in classical Hodgkin lymphoma (dated by TCRdb to between 2020 and 2021). Regarding the research as a whole: Nivolumab dosing was 3 mg/kg intravenously every 2 weeks, continuing until either disease progression or unacceptable toxicity. To define a peripheral blood immune signature of response to PD-1 blockade in classical Hodgkin lymphoma, the study combined TCR beta sequencing with CyTOF. What the work shows at the level of the full study, not this receptor alone: Diversity was lower in patients who began nivolumab less than 1 year after ASCT, so these patients were left out of later analyses to avoid confounding by immune reconstitution. Only a single clinical trial cohort was studied, and what caused the repertoire differences, possibly disease activity or prior therapy, remained undefined. Baseline diversity similar to that of newly diagnosed patients was observed in trial patients achieving complete response, whereas significantly lower diversity was observed in partial responders and progressors. Newly diagnosed patients were reported to have lower baseline TCR diversity than healthy donors, and relapsed/refractory patients were reported to have lower baseline TCR diversity still. CD4+ but not CD8+ TCR diversity rose significantly by C4D1 (p=0.0027 vs p=0.16), most apparent in complete responders (p=0.02).

The sample's time point label, decoded: cycle 1 day 1 (C1D1), immediately before nivolumab initiation. Every trial patient had relapsed following autologous stem cell transplantation, and prior brentuximab vedotin exposure was what differed among cohorts A, B and C. The trial cohort was composed of around 60 patients with relapsed/refractory classical Hodgkin lymphoma, for whom complete response, partial response or progressive disease was recorded as best overall response. Single-agent nivolumab was administered to trial patients in the multi-cohort phase II CheckMate 205 trial. An independent review committee assessed best overall response using the 2007 International Working Group response criteria. Trial PBMCs were obtained immediately prior to nivolumab initiation (C1D1) and on therapy at cycle 2 day 1 and cycle 4 day 1. Peripheral blood was collected in 8 mL Vacutainer Cell Preparation Tubes, from which PBMCs were isolated by centrifugation and then cryopreserved.

V lost 2 bases and J lost 4 bases; the stretch between them is 9 bases long. The CDR3 contains 14 residues, cysteine and phenylalanine counted. The kept DNA is CDR3 alone, 42 bases in frame from the first base. Taken from the germline V gene (reference sequence), the CDR1 and CDR2 loops are MNHNY and SVGAGI. The Qiagen DNeasy kit was used to extract genomic DNA from unsorted PBMCs and from the negatively selected CD4+ and CD8+ fractions. TCR beta CDR3 regions were subjected to amplification by immunoSEQ multiplex PCR with primers that anneal to V and J segments. A synthetic immune receptor repertoire was used to minimize amplification bias, and any remaining bias was removed computationally after sequencing. As for how the authors treated the data: Repertoire diversity was quantified as the Shannon entropy index using custom Python scripts. The unsorted, CD4+ and CD8+ repertoires were each analyzed separately, with the exception of combined analyses, where CD4+ and CD8+ sequences were merged in silico. A clone was considered expanded if an increase in frequency of at least 2-fold after treatment relative to C1D1 was found, and a pseudocount of 0.5 was applied to clones undetected at baseline. Clones with 0 or 1 copy at C1D1 were classified as singleton clones, and clones with 2 or more copies were classified as non-singleton clones. By matching protein sequences in sorted samples from the same patient, clones expanded in unsorted samples were annotated as CD4+, CD8+ or unknown. Diversity changes from C1D1 to C4D1 were tested in paired samples using Wilcoxon tests. TCRdb carries this immuneACCESS record with in-frame sequences only. Its versions omit some clonotypes, under half of them owing to an unresolved V gene in the studies checked, with the rest unexplained. The V and J calls and the clone size are those of that table, but D and trimming were determined from the DNA. In all, the sample holds tens of thousands of clones, and 93% of those were seen once. Under 9.5% of the sample rests with the top ten.

Details on this clone: Its binding antigen is unknown. No qualities accompany the bases; no much larger clone lies one base away.

The specimen was peripheral blood mononuclear cells (PBMCs), collected at baseline. The TCR originated in a human donor with classical Hodgkin lymphoma. The V and J segments used are TRBV6-6 and TRBJ1-3, with the D gene too uncertain to name. The CDR3 loop reads CASSYLRTGNTIYF. Here is the DNA: TGTGCCAGCAGTTACCTACGGACCGGAAACACCATATATTTT.